These 5 T cell receptor beta chains were sequenced from one sample in a study of vaccination and CD4 T cells after COVID-19. No antigen has been assigned to these receptors. The Oncomine TCR Beta short-read assay was applied to DNA of cultured CD4+ T cells. DNA came from CD4+ T cells after culture. TCRdb analysed the PCR reads with MiXCR anew, one entry per CDR3 protein. Of 12,000 or so distinct CDR3 sequences listed, around 37% are singletons. The sample's treatment: roughly 11-day PBMC culture with coronavirus spike peptide pools or control peptides (ViraFEST assay). CD4+ T cells that came from the unexposed donor were collected before the COVID-19 pandemic (2011-2018). The sequencing sample was made of CD4+ T cells from blood, cultured in vitro. These receptors were taken from a human donor in good health.

The chain uses TRBV20-1 and TRBJ1-3, with D perhaps matching TRBD1 (5 bases). The germline V and J ends were trimmed by 5 bases and 0 bases, with 11 bases remaining between them. Germline CDR1 reads DFQATT; CDR2 reads SNEGSKA (reference sequence). The CDR3 has 14 residues. This CDR3 reads CSAGDPSSGNTIYF. The DNA of the CDR3 is TGCAGTGCTGGGGACCCGAGCTCTGGAAACACCATATATTTT.

This clonotype came up once. The V gene is TRBV20-1, the J gene TRBJ2-1; D not resolved. There are 14 residues in the CDR3. In germline, CDR1 is DFQATT, CDR2 SNEGSKA (reference sequence). The V end was cut by 1 base, the J end by 2 bases, with 9 bases between. The CDR3 DNA follows: TGCAGTGCTAGAGCACCCTCGACCTACAATGAGCAGTTCTTC. Encoded protein: CSARAPSTYNEQFF.

The chain combines TRBV28 with TRBJ1-6, with 7 positions matching TRBD1. CDR3 size: 15 residues. The V segment lost 5 bases and the J segment 7 bases; nucleotides outside the gene matches: 8. Germline CDR1 and CDR2: MDHEN and SYDVKM. This CDR3 is CASSDRTGDNSPLHF. In nucleotides, the CDR3 is TGTGCCAGCAGTGATCGGACAGGCGACAATTCACCCCTCCACTTT.

V usage is TRBV28 and J usage is TRBJ2-7, with D possibly matching TRBD1 (6 bases). Germline values: CDR1 MDHEN, CDR2 SYDVKM. The CDR3 runs 15 residues. V was cut by 3 bases and J by 7 bases, with 19 bases left in between. The CDR3 DNA follows: TGTGCCAGCAGTTTCCCCTGGACAGTCACCAAAGAGCAGTACTTC. The encoded protein is CASSFPWTVTKEQYF.

This clonotype came up a few times. V and J are TRBV7-6 and TRBJ2-2; 12 nucleotides agree with TRBD2. Germline V gene data show CDR1 as SGHVS and CDR2 as FNYEAQ. This CDR3 has 17 residues. V trimming: 2 bases; J trimming: 6 bases; junction bases outside the gene matches: 7. CDR3 nucleotides: TGTGCCAGCAGCTTACCCGGACTAGCGGGGTGGCCCGGGGAGCTGTTTTTT. Amino acid sequence: CASSLPGLAGWPGELFF.